This T cell receptor beta chain is from a study of T cell responses to AZD1222 COVID-19 vaccine. The CDR3 runs to 13 residues. Germline CDR1 and CDR2: SGHRS and YFSETQ. V gave up 4 bases and J gave up 2 bases, with 9 bases separating them. The table came from immunoSEQ multiplex PCR; TCRdb's copy has only in-frame clones and leaves some out. The sample holds about 120,000 clones, more than 85% seen once. The specimen comprised peripheral blood, sampled on day 0 of AZD1222 vaccination. This TCR derives from an adult in good health. This rearrangement joins TRBV5-1 to TRBJ2-5; D might be TRBD2 (6 bases). CDR3 nucleotides: TGCGCCAGCAGCCTGGGACTTCAAGAGACCCAGTACTTC. Encoded protein: CASSLGLQETQYF.